This T cell receptor beta chain is drawn from a study of CD8 T cells in Susac syndrome. This clonotype has only a few counts. Its specificity is unknown. From blood CD8+ and CD4+ T cells, the TCR beta chain was sequenced. Random hexamers were used to reverse transcribe an amount of roughly 0.5 to 1 ug RNA. TCRdb processed the immunoSEQ multiplex PCR reads anew with MiXCR; each CDR3 protein has one entry. Of about 160,000 distinct CDR3 sequences listed, 92% are singletons. The V end was cut by 1 base, the J end by 7 bases, with 5 bases between. The CDR3 covers 12 residues. General observations from the study: A relatively small number of individuals underwent TCR sequencing and HLA analysis.

The clonotype comes from a human donor in good health. The source material was CD4+ T cells from PBMCs. The chain has TRBV12-3 or TRBV12-4 and TRBJ2-1; no clear D gene. The chain's CDR3 is CASSLVSNEQFF. CDR3 nucleotide sequence: TGTGCCAGCAGTTTAGTGTCGAATGAGCAGTTCTTC.